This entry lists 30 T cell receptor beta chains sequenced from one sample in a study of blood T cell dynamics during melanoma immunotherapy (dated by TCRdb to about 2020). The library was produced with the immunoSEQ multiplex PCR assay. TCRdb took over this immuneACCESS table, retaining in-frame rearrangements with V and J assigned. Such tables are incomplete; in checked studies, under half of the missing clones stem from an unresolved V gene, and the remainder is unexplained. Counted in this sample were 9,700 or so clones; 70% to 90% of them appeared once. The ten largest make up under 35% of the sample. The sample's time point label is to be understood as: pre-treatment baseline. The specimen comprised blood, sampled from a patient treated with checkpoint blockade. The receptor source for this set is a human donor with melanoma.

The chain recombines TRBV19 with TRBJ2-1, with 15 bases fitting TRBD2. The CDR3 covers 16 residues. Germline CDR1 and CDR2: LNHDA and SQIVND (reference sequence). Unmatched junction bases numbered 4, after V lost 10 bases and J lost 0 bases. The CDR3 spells CATRGLAGGSYNEQFF. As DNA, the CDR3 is TGTGCCACCAGGGGACTAGCGGGAGGCTCCTACAATGAGCAGTTCTTC.

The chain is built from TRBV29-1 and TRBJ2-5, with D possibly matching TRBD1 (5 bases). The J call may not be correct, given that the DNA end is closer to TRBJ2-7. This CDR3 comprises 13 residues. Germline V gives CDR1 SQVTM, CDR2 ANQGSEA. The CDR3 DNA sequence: TGCAGCGCCTCTACCGACAGTCACTACGAGCAGTACTTC. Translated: CSASTDSHYEQYF.

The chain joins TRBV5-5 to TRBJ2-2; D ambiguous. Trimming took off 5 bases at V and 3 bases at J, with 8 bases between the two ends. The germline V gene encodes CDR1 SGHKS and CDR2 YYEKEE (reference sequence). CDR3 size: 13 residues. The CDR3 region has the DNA TGTGCCAGCAGTGGCGGTCACACCGGGGAGCTGTTTTTT. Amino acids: CASSGGHTGELFF.

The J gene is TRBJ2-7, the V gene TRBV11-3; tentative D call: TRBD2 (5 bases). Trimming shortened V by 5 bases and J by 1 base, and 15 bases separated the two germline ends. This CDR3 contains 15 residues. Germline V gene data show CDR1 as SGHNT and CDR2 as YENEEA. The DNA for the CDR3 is TGTGCCAGCAGCCCCCGAGTAGAGGGATCCTACGAGCAGTACTTC. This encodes CASSPRVEGSYEQYF.

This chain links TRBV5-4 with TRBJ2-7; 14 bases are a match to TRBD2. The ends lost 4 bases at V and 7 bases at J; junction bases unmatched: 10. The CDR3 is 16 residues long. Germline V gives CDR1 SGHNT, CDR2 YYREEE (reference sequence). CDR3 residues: CASSLGTSGRPREQYF. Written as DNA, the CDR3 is TGTGCCAGCAGCCTGGGGACTAGCGGGAGACCCCGGGAGCAGTACTTC.

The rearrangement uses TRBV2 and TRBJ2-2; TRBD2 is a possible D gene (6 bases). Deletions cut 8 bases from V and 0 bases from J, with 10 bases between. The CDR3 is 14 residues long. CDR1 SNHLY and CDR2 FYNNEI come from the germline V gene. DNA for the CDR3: TGTGCCAGCGGGACTGGCCCGAACACCGGGGAGCTGTTTTTT. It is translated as CASGTGPNTGELFF.

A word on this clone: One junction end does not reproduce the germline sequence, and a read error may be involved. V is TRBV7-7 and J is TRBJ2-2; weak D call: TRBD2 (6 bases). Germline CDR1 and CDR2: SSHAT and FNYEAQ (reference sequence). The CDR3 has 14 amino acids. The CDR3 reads CASSPGLGTGELFF. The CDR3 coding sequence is TGTGCTAGCAGCCCGGGACTGGGGACCGGGGAGCTGTTTTTT.

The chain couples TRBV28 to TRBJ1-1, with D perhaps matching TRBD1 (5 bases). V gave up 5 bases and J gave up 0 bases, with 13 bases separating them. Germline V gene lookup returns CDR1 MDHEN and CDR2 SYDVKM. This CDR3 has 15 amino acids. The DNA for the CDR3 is TGTGCCAGCAGTCCTCCGGGGGGAGTGAACACTGAAGCTTTCTTT. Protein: CASSPPGGVNTEAFF.

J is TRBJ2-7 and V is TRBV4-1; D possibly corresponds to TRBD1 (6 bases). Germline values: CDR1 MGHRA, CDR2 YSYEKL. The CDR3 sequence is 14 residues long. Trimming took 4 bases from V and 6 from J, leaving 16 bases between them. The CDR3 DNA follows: TGCGCCAGCAGCCGGCGGACAGCAAGGGCCGAGCAGTACTTC. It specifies CASSRRTARAEQYF.

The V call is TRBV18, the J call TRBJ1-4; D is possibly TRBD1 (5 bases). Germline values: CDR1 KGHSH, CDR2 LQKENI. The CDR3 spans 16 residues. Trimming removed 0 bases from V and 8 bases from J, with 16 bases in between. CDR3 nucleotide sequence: TGTGCCAGCTCACCACCGTTATACGGGGGAACGGAAAAACTGTTTTTT. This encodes CASSPPLYGGTEKLFF.

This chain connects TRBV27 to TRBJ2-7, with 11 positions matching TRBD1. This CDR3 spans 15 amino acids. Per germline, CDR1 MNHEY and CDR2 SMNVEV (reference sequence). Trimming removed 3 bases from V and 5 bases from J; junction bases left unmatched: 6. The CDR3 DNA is TGTGCCAGCAGTTTTGCGGACAGGGGGCGCCACGAGCAGTACTTC. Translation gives CASSFADRGRHEQYF.

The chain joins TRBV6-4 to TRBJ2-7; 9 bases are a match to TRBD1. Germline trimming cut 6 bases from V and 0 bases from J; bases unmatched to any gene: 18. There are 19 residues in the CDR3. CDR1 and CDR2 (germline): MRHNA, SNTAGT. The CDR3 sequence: CASRGSLPGQGSNSYEQYF. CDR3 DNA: TGTGCCAGCAGGGGGTCCCTCCCGGGACAGGGTTCTAACTCCTACGAGCAGTACTTC.

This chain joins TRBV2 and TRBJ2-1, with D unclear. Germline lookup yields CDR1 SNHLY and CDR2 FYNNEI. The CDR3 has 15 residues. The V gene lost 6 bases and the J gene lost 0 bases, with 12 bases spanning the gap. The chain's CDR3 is CASRLGRPSYNEQFF. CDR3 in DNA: TGTGCCAGCAGGCTCGGGCGGCCCTCCTACAATGAGCAGTTCTTC. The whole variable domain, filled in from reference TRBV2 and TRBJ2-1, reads EPEVTQTPSHQVTQMGQEVILRCVPISNHLYFYWYRQILGQKVEFLVSFYNNEISEKSEIFDDQFSVERPDGSNFTLKIRSTKLEDSAMYFCASRLGRPSYNEQFFGPGTRLTVL.

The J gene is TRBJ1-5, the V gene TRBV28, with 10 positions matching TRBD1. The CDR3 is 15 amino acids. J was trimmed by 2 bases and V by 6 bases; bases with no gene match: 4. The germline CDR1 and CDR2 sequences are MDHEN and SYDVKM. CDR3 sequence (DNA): TGTGCCAGCAGCCCAGGGACAGGGGGCAATCAGCCCCAGCATTTT. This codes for CASSPGTGGNQPQHF.

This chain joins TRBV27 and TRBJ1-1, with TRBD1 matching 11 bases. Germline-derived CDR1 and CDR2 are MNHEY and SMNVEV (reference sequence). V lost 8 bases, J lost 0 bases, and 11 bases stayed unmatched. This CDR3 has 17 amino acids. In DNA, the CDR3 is TGTGCCAGCTGGAACCGCGGGACAGGGGGTGTGAACACTGAAGCTTTCTTT. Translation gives CASWNRGTGGVNTEAFF.

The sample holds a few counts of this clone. CDR3 in DNA: TGTGCCAGCAGTGGTAGTCTGGGCTACGAGCAGTACTTC. Protein product: CASSGSLGYEQYF. The chain is built from TRBV2 and TRBJ2-7, with no clear D. Between the trimmed V and J ends, which lost 4 bases and 3 bases, there was a span of 10 bases. The CDR3 extends over 13 amino acids. Germline loops: CDR1 SNHLY, CDR2 FYNNEI.

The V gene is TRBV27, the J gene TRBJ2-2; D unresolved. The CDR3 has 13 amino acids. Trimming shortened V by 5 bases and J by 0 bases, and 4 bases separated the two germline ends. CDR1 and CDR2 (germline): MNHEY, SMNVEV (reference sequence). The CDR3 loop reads CASSGTNTGELFF. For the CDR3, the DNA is TGTGCCAGCAGTGGAACGAACACCGGGGAGCTGTTTTTT.

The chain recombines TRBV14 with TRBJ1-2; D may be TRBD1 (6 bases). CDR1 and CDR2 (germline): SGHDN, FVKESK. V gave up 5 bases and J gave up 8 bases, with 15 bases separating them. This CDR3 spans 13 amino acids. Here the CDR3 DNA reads TGTGCCAGCAGCAGGGAACAGGGAGTGGGCTACACCTTC. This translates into CASSREQGVGYTF.

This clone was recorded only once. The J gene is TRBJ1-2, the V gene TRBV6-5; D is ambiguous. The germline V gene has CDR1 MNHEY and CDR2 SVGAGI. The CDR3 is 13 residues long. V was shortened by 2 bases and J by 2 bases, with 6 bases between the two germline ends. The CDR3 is CASSYRQNYGYTF. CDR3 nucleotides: TGTGCCAGCAGTTACCGGCAGAACTATGGCTACACCTTC.

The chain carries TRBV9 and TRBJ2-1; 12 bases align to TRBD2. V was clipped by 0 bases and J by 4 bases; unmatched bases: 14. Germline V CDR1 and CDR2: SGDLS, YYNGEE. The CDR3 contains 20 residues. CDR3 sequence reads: CASSVGGGLAGLTPYNEQFF. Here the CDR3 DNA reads TGTGCCAGCAGCGTAGGGGGGGGACTAGCGGGCCTTACCCCTTACAATGAGCAGTTCTTC.

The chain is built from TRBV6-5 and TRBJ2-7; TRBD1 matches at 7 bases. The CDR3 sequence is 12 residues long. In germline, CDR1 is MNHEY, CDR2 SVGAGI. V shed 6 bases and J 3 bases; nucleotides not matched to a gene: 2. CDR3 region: CASSRDSYEQYF. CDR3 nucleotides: TGTGCCAGCAGCCGGGACAGCTACGAGCAGTACTTC.

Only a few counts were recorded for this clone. CDR3 protein: CASNRDRGRYEQYF. DNA of the CDR3: TGTGCCAGCAACCGGGACAGGGGGAGGTACGAGCAGTACTTC. J is TRBJ2-7 and V is TRBV6-5; TRBD1 aligns across 11 bases. CDR1 and CDR2 from the germline V gene are MNHEY and SVGAGI. Trimming cost V 7 bases and J 4 bases; bases outside gene matches: 6. The CDR3 extends over 14 amino acids.

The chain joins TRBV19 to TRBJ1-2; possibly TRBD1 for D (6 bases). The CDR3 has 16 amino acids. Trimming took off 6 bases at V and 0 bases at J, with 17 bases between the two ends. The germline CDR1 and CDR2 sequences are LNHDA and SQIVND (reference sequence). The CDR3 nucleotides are TGTGCCAGTAGGCCAGCGGGACAACTGACTAACTATGGCTACACCTTC. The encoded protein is CASRPAGQLTNYGYTF. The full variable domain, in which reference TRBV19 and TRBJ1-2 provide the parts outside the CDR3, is DGGITQSPKYLFRKEGQNVTLSCEQNLNHDAMYWYRQDPGQGLRLIYYSQIVNDFQKGDIAEGYSVSREKKESFPLTVTSAQKNPTAFYLCASRPAGQLTNYGYTFGSGTRLTVV.

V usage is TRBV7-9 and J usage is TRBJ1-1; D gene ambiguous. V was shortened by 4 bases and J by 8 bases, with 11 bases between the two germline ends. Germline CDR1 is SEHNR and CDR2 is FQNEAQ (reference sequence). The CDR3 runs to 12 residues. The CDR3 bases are TGTGCCAGCAGCTACGCCCTAGGGGAAGCTTTCTTT. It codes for CASSYALGEAFF.

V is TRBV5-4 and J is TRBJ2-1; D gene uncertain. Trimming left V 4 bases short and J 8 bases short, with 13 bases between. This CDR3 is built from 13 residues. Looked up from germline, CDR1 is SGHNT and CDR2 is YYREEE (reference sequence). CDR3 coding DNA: TGTGCCAGCAGCCCCCACCTCCCGGATGAGCAGTTCTTC. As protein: CASSPHLPDEQFF.

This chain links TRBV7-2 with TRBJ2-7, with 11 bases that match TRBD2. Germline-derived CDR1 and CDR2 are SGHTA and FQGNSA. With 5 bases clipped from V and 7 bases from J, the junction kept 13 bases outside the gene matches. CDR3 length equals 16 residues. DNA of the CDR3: TGTGCCAGCAGCCCGGGGGGAACTAGCGGGAGCGGTGAGCAGTACTTC. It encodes CASSPGGTSGSGEQYF.

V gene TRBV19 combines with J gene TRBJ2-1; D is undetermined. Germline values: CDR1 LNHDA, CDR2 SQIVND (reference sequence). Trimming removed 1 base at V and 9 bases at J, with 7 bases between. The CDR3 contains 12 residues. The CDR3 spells CASSIGPSEQFF. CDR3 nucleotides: TGTGCCAGTAGTATAGGCCCATCTGAGCAGTTCTTC.

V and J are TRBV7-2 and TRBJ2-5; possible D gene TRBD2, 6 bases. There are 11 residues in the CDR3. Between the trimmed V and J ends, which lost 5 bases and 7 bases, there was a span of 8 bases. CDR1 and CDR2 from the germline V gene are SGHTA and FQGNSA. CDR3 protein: CASSLGGTQYF. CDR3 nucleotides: TGTGCCAGCAGCCTGGGGGGGACCCAGTACTTC. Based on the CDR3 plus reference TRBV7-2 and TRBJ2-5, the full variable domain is GAGVSQSPSNKVTEKGKDVELRCDPISGHTALYWYRQSLGQGLEFLIYFQGNSAPDKSGLPSDRFSAERTGGSVSTLTIQRTQQEDSAVYLCASSLGGTQYFGPGTRLLVL.

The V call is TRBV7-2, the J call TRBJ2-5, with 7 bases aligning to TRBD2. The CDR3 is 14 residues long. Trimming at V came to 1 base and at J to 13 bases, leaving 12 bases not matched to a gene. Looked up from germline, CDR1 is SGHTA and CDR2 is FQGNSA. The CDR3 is CASSLDPTSAAWYF. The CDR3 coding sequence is TGTGCCAGCAGCTTAGACCCCACTAGCGCCGCCTGGTACTTC.

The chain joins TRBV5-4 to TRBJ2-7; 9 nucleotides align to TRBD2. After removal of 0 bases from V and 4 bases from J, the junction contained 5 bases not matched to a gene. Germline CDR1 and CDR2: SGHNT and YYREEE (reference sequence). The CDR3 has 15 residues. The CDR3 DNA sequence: TGTGCCAGCAGCTTGGGCGGGAGGGCCGGGTACGAGCAGTACTTC. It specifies CASSLGGRAGYEQYF.